The clone carrying this T cell receptor beta chain has just a few counts. No antigen is known for it. The method was immunoSEQ multiplex PCR; TCRdb's version includes in-frame clones alone and lacks a portion of them. The sample has 110,000 or so clones, about 94% seen once. This record comes from a study of siplizumab effects on memory and regulatory T cells. General observations from the study: Memory cells seemed less diverse than naive T cells, which seemed major alloresponse contributors. Phenotypic classification as naive or memory proved unattainable for roughly 75-96% of proliferating CD4+ or CD8+ clones.

This CDR3 comprises 15 residues. After removal of 4 bases from V and 6 bases from J, the junction contained 6 bases not matched to a gene. The germline V gene encodes CDR1 MNHNS and CDR2 SASEGT. The TCR comes from a human donor in good health. Sequencing was done on a sample of non-Treg CD4+ T cells sorted from blood. V is TRBV6-1 and J is TRBJ1-5; 10 nucleotides line up with TRBD1. CDR3 loop: CASSVDRGLTQPQHF. Written as DNA, the CDR3 is TGTGCCAGCAGTGTCGACAGGGGGCTTACTCAGCCCCAGCATTTT.